This TCR beta chain was obtained from a study of blood T cell repertoires in COVID-19. In germline, CDR1 is SGHAT, CDR2 FQNNGV. This CDR3 comprises 13 residues. The V end was cut by 3 bases, the J end by 9 bases, with 14 bases between. Sequenced by immunoSEQ multiplex PCR; TCRdb stores in-frame clones only, minus some. This sample has approximately 120,000 clones, with over 80% found just once. This sequence originates from a man aged 30 to 45 who had recovered from COVID-19. J is TRBJ2-5 and V is TRBV11-2; D possibly corresponds to TRBD2 (7 bases). The sequenced sample was PBMCs or T cells enriched from blood (not recorded which). CDR3 loop: CASSLGAGVSQYF. In nucleotides, the CDR3 is TGTGCCAGCAGCTTGGGGGCGGGAGTCTCCCAGTACTTC. Full variable domain (rest looked up from reference TRBV11-2 and TRBJ2-5): EAGVAQSPRYKIIEKRQSVAFWCNPISGHATLYWYQQILGQGPKLLIQFQNNGVVDDSQLPKDRFSAERLKGVDSTLKIQPAKLEDSAVYLCASSLGAGVSQYFGPGTRLLVL.